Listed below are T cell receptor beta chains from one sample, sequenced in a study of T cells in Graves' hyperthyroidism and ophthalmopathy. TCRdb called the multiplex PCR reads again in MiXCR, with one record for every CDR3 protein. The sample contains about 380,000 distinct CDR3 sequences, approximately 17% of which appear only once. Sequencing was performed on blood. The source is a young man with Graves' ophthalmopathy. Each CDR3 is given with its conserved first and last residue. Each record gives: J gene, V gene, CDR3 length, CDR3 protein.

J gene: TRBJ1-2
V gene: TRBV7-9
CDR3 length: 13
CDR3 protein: CASSLLGAQGYTF

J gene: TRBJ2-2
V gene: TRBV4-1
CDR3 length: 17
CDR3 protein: CASSPLVGQGGTGELFF

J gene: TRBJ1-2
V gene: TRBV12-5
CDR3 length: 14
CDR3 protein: CASGLDVGGYGYTF

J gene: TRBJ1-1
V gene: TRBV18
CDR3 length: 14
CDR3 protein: CASSPRGGDTEAFF

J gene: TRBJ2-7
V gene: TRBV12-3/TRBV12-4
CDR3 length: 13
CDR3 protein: CASSFLDRPEQYF

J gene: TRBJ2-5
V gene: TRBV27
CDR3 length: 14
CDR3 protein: CASSLTTGMETQYF

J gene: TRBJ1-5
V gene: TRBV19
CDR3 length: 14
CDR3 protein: CASTGRGSNQPQHF

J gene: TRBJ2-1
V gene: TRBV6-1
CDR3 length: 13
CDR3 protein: CASTETAYNEQFF

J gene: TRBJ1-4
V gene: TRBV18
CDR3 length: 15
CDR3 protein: CASSPPSPTNEKLFF

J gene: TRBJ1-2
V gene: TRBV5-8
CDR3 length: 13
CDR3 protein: CASSLGGGIGYTF

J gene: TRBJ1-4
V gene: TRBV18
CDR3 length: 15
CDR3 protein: CASSPNDPRWEKLFF

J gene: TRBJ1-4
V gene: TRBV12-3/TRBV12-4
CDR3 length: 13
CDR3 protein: CASSLGGGEKLFF

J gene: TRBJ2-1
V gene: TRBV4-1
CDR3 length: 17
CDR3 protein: CASSQDYSGLADNEQFF

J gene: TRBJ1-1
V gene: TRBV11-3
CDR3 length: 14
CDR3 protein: CASSRAGEYTEAFF

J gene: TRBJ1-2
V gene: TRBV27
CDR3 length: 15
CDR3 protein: CASSLSGAGYYGYTF

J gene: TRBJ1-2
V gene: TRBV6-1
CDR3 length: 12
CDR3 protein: CASRASNYGYTF

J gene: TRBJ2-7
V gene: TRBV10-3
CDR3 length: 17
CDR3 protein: CAISESTGGRNPYEQYF

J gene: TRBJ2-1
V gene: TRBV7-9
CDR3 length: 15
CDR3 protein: CASSLGQGDRDEQFF

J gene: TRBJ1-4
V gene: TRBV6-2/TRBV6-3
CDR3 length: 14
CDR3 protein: CASVQGWTNEKLFF

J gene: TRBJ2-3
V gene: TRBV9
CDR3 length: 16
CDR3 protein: CASSVVTGASTDTQYF

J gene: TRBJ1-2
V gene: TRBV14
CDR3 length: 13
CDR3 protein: CASSPDFDYGYTF

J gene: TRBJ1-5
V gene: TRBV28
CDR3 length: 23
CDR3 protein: CANSFSRTGNPSSQPYSNQPQHF

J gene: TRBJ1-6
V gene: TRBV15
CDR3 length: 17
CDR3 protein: CATSRVGGSSYNSPLHF

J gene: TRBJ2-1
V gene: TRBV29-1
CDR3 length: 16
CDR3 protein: CSVVIQGQGAYNEQFF

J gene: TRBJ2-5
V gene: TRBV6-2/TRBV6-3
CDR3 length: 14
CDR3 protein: CASSRTLGGETQYF

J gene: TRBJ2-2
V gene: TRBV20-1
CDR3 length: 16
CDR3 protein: CSAWTSGGTNTGELFF

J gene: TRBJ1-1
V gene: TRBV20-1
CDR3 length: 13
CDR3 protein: CSARDDMNTEAFF

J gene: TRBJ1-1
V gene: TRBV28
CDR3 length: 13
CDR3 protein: CASSPQQTLKAFF

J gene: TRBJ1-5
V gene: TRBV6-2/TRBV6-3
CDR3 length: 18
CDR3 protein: CASSPHGRDSYSNQPQHF

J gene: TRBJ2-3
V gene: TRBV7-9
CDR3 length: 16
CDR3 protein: CASSLGSGGRHDTQYF

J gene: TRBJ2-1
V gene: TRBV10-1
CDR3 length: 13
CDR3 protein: CASSESRDHEQFF

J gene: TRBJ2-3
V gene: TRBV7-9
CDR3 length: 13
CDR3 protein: CASNLREDNTQYF

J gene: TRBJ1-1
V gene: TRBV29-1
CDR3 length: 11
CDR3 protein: CSVLAGTEAFF

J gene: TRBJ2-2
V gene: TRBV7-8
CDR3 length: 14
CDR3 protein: CASSLAYRTGELFF

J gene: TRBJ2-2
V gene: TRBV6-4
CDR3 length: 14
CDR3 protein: CASSVGSNTGELFF

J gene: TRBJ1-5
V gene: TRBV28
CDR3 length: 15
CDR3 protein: CASSRPGTANQPQHF